This TCR beta chain appears in the sequencing data of a study of blood T cell repertoires in COVID-19. Study background: PBMCs, B-cell-depleted T cells, or T cells provided the cDNA or gDNA that made up the material.

Germline lookup yields CDR1 LNHDA and CDR2 SQIVND (reference sequence). The ends were cut back, 5 bases at V and 8 bases at J, with 12 bases in the middle. The CDR3 is 13 amino acids. Authors' data handling: Amplifying reference gene primers gave estimates of nucleated cell counts. Some clones are missing from TCRdb's copy, which holds only in-frame ones; the method was immunoSEQ multiplex PCR. V and J calls and clone size are those listed in that table; D and trimming were worked out from the DNA. This sample yields some 370,000 clones, of which 90% are seen a single time; about 6.8% belongs to the top ten.

The chain employs TRBV19 and TRBJ1-4; D gene ambiguous. Material for sequencing was peripheral blood. This TCR derives from a man between 18 and 29 years old with active or convalescent COVID-19. CDR3 protein: CASSQGTREKLFF. As DNA, the CDR3 is TGTGCCAGTAGTCAAGGTACGAGGGAAAAACTGTTTTTT.